The 7 T cell receptor beta chains below come from one sample, sequenced in a study of shared clonotypes between healthy human individuals. Sequenced by immunoSEQ multiplex PCR; TCRdb stores in-frame clones only, minus some. The top ten clones hold approximately 0.4% of a sample with a few million clones, about 92% of them seen once. Input material: naive CD4+ T cells from PBMCs. Indicated subset: CD45RA+ positively selected. The receptors were gathered from a young man in good health. Some clones in this sample may be carry-over from other donors' samples.

The chain uses TRBV19 and TRBJ2-7; 9 positions agree with TRBD1. The CDR3 runs 17 residues. Germline CDR1 LNHDA, CDR2 SQIVND (reference sequence). Trimming took 5 bases from V and 5 from J; bases not matched to a gene: 16. The CDR3 protein is CASSAKSRDRAGHEQYF. The CDR3 DNA is TGTGCCAGTAGTGCCAAGTCCCGGGACAGGGCAGGCCACGAGCAGTACTTC.

V and J are TRBV6-1 and TRBJ1-5, with D uncertain. Germline loops: CDR1 MNHNS, CDR2 SASEGT. With 4 bases removed from V and 0 bases from J, the gap between germline ends came to 10 bases. This CDR3 comprises 15 residues. DNA for the CDR3: TGTGCCAGCAGTGCCGGAGGCGGTAGCAATCAGCCCCAGCATTTT. It codes for CASSAGGGSNQPQHF.

The chain employs TRBV19 and TRBJ2-5; 7 bases align to TRBD1. V trimming: 6 bases; J trimming: 5 bases; junction bases outside the gene matches: 9. The CDR3 consists of 14 residues. Germline V gene lookup returns CDR1 LNHDA and CDR2 SQIVND (reference sequence). CDR3 in DNA: TGTGCCAGTAGACGGACAGGCCTCGGGGAGACCCAGTACTTC. It encodes CASRRTGLGETQYF.

The chain is built from TRBV5-1 and TRBJ2-7; possibly TRBD1 for D (6 bases). From germline, CDR1 is SGHRS and CDR2 YFSETQ. The CDR3 is 14 residues long. V lost 4 bases and J lost 3, with 14 bases in between. The CDR3, as DNA: TGCGCCAGCAGCGCCGGGACATTGGGCTACGAGCAGTACTTC. As protein: CASSAGTLGYEQYF. Complete variable domain (other parts from reference TRBV5-1 and TRBJ2-7): KAGVTQTPRYLIKTRGQQVTLSCSPISGHRSVSWYQQTPGQGLQFLFEYFSETQRNKGNFPGRFSGRQFSNSRSEMNVSTLELGDSALYLCASSAGTLGYEQYFGPGTRLTVT.

CDR3 sequence: CASSSDVSSYNEQFF. Written as DNA, the CDR3 is TGTGCCAGCAGTTCAGACGTCAGCTCCTACAATGAGCAGTTCTTC. The J gene is TRBJ2-1, the V gene TRBV27; D is unresolved. V shed 4 bases and J shed 0 bases, with 10 bases lying between them. Germline-derived CDR1 and CDR2 are MNHEY and SMNVEV (reference sequence). The CDR3 runs to 15 residues.

The CDR3 region has the DNA TGTGCCAGCAGCCAATATGAAAAACTGTTTTTT. Translation gives CASSQYEKLFF. The chain links TRBV14 to TRBJ1-4, with D uncertain. V was pared by 2 bases and J by 6 bases, with 1 base between. Germline V gives CDR1 SGHDN, CDR2 FVKESK. The CDR3 extends over 11 amino acids. The full variable domain, with the rest looked up from reference TRBV14 and TRBJ1-4, is EAGVTQFPSHSVIEKGQTVTLRCDPISGHDNLYWYRRVMGKEIKFLLHFVKESKQDESGMPNNRFLAERTGGTYSTLKVQPAELEDSGVYFCASSQYEKLFFGSGTQLSVL.

CDR3 sequence (DNA): TGCGCCAGCAGCCCGGGACTAGCGGGAGGGCCGGCCAAAAACATTCAGTACTTC. This encodes CASSPGLAGGPAKNIQYF. This sequence joins TRBV4-1 and TRBJ2-4; 16 bases are shared with TRBD2. Losses at the gene ends were 4 bases for V and 1 base for J; bases not matched to a gene: 4. Per germline, CDR1 MGHRA and CDR2 YSYEKL. The CDR3 consists of 18 residues.